This entry concerns a single T cell receptor beta chain. Source study methods: Reference gene primers were amplified, and this amplification served to estimate nucleated cell counts. Assay: immunoSEQ multiplex PCR; the TCRdb copy retains only in-frame clones and omits some. V and J calls and clone size are as listed in that table; D and trimming were resolved from the DNA. Here the sample spans over 110,000 clones, more than 65% being singletons. This sample is drawn from a study of blood T cell repertoires in COVID-19. Background on the study: Samples came from the United States, Italy and Spain, spanning acute and convalescent COVID-19.

There are 15 residues in the CDR3. V lost 7 bases to trimming and J lost 8 bases; unmatched junction nucleotides: 9. Germline V lookup: CDR1 SNHLY, CDR2 FYNNEI. The chain has TRBV2 and TRBJ1-4; TRBD1 matches at 11 bases. The TCR comes from a man aged 55 to 69 with active or convalescent COVID-19. The sample consisted of peripheral blood. The CDR3 DNA sequence: TGTGCCAGCACCACCGACGGGACAGGGGGAGAAAAACTGTTTTTT. Protein: CASTTDGTGGEKLFF.